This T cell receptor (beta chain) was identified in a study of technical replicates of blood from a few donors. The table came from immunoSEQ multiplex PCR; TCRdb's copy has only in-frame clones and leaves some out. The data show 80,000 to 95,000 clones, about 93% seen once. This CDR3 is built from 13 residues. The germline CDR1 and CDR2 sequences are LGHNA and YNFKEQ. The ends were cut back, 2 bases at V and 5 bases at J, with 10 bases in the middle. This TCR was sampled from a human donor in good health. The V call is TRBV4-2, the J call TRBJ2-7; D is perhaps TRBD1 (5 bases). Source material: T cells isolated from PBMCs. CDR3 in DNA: TGTGCCAGCAGCCAAAACAGGTGGAACGAGCAGTACTTC. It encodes CASSQNRWNEQYF.